This passage covers 23 T cell receptor beta chains from one sample sequenced in a study of CD8 T cells in Susac syndrome. Random hexamers were used to reverse transcribe roughly 0.5 to 1 ug of RNA. TCRdb used MiXCR to reprocess the immunoSEQ multiplex PCR reads, holding one entry per CDR3 protein. Of around 130,000 distinct CDR3 sequences listed, under 96% are singletons. Specimen: CD4+ T cells from PBMCs. These receptors came from a human donor with Susac syndrome.

The chain links TRBV5-1 to TRBJ2-2, with D unresolved. The CDR3 totals 14 residues. Per the germline V gene, CDR1 is SGHRS and CDR2 is YFSETQ. Between the trimmed V and J ends, which lost 4 bases and 6 bases, there was a span of 13 bases. The CDR3 here is CASSLYRSPGELFF. DNA of the CDR3: TGCGCCAGCAGCCTGTACCGGTCCCCCGGGGAGCTGTTTTTT. The complete variable domain, with remaining parts taken from reference TRBV5-1 and TRBJ2-2, reads KAGVTQTPRYLIKTRGQQVTLSCSPISGHRSVSWYQQTPGQGLQFLFEYFSETQRNKGNFPGRFSGRQFSNSRSEMNVSTLELGDSALYLCASSLYRSPGELFFGEGSRLTVL.

V usage is TRBV29-1 and J usage is TRBJ2-1; D is unclear. V lost 0 bases, J lost 2 bases, and 11 bases lay in between. Germline CDR1 SQVTM, CDR2 ANQGSEA. CDR3 length: 15 residues. CDR3 in amino acids: CSVEDQALTYNEQFF. For the CDR3, the DNA is TGCAGCGTTGAAGATCAGGCGCTAACCTACAATGAGCAGTTCTTC.

The chain is built from TRBV7-2 and TRBJ2-7; 9 bases map to TRBD2. Germline trimming cut 4 bases from V and 7 bases from J; bases unmatched to any gene: 14. Germline assignment: CDR1 SGHTA and CDR2 FQGNSA. This CDR3 has 16 residues. The CDR3 loop is CASSSLPDTSGREQYF. In DNA, the CDR3 is TGTGCCAGCAGCTCGCTTCCCGATACTAGCGGGCGGGAGCAGTACTTC. Using reference TRBV7-2 and TRBJ2-7 for the parts outside the CDR3, the full variable domain is GAGVSQSPSNKVTEKGKDVELRCDPISGHTALYWYRQSLGQGLEFLIYFQGNSAPDKSGLPSDRFSAERTGGSVSTLTIQRTQQEDSAVYLCASSSLPDTSGREQYFGPGTRLTVT.

The chain combines TRBV9 with TRBJ2-1; possibly TRBD2 for D (6 bases). CDR1 is SGDLS, CDR2 YYNGEE, per germline. Trimming left V 4 bases short and J 0 bases short, with 17 bases between. The CDR3 loop spans 17 amino acids. In DNA, the CDR3 is TGTGCCAGCAGCCCCGGCCCAGCGGGCTCCTCCTACAATGAGCAGTTCTTC. It encodes CASSPGPAGSSYNEQFF.

V gene TRBV5-1 combines with J gene TRBJ2-1; possibly TRBD2 for D (6 bases). Germline V gives CDR1 SGHRS, CDR2 YFSETQ. The CDR3 sequence is 16 residues long. Trimming pared 4 bases from V and 9 bases from J, leaving 23 bases between. The CDR3 spells CASSVIAGGMMSEQFF. The CDR3 DNA reads TGCGCCAGCAGCGTAATAGCAGGAGGGATGATGAGTGAGCAGTTCTTC.

This chain links TRBV27 with TRBJ2-7; tentatively, D is TRBD1 (6 bases). Trimming stripped 4 bases from V and 4 bases from J, with 17 bases between. The CDR3 spans 15 residues. The germline gives CDR1 MNHEY, CDR2 SMNVEV (reference sequence). The CDR3 is CASSSHRALRYEQYF. CDR3 coding DNA: TGTGCCAGCAGTTCCCACAGGGCCTTGAGGTACGAGCAGTACTTC.

The CDR3 coding sequence is TGTGCCAGCAGTACGCTGAAGGGCCGAACAGATACGCAGTATTTT. Amino acids: CASSTLKGRTDTQYF. The chain couples TRBV27 to TRBJ2-3; unclear D gene. V lost 5 bases and J lost 3, with 15 bases in between. CDR1 is MNHEY and CDR2 is SMNVEV in the germline V gene (reference sequence). The CDR3 has 15 amino acids.

J is TRBJ1-2 and V is TRBV28, with D possibly being TRBD1 (5 bases). Per germline, CDR1 MDHEN and CDR2 SYDVKM. This CDR3 spans 13 amino acids. The V end lost 2 bases, the J end lost 5 bases, and 9 bases lay between the germline ends. As DNA, the CDR3 is TGTGCCAGCAGTTTAGACCAGGGTTATGGCTACACCTTC. Translating it yields CASSLDQGYGYTF.

The chain joins TRBV3-1 to TRBJ1-1, with D unresolved. Germline assignment: CDR1 LGHDT and CDR2 YNNKEL (reference sequence). The CDR3 consists of 14 residues. Trimming left V 4 bases short and J 1 base short, with 10 bases between. This CDR3 is CASSLTQSNTEAFF. In DNA form, the CDR3 reads TGTGCCAGCAGCCTGACCCAATCGAACACTGAAGCTTTCTTT.

The rearrangement joins TRBV12-3 or TRBV12-4 to TRBJ2-1; D ambiguous. This CDR3 comprises 15 residues. V was pared by 7 bases and J by 0 bases, with 13 bases between. CDR3 protein: CASTPGPSSYNEQFF. The CDR3, as DNA: TGTGCCAGCACCCCCGGACCGAGCTCCTACAATGAGCAGTTCTTC.

The chain combines TRBV29-1 with TRBJ2-7, with TRBD1 as a possible D gene (6 bases). The CDR3 is made up of 12 amino acids. The V gene lost 6 bases and the J gene lost 6 bases, with 15 bases spanning the gap. Germline-derived CDR1 and CDR2 are SQVTM and ANQGSEA. The CDR3 nucleotides are TGCAGCGTGTCACTACAGGGAGTCGAGCAGTACTTC. Translating it yields CSVSLQGVEQYF.

The rearrangement joins TRBV20-1 to TRBJ2-7; no reliable D call. V was trimmed by 3 bases and J by 2 bases, leaving 11 bases between them. Germline loops: CDR1 DFQATT, CDR2 SNEGSKA (reference sequence). The CDR3 has 13 residues. CDR3 nucleotides: TGCAGTGCTAGTTTGCAGAATCCCTACGAGCAGTACTTC. Protein: CSASLQNPYEQYF.

This chain uses TRBV14 with TRBJ1-4, with 7 bases lining up with TRBD1. J lost 5 bases, V lost 0 bases, and 3 bases had no gene match. Germline-derived CDR1 and CDR2 are SGHDN and FVKESK. The CDR3 is 15 amino acids. The DNA of the CDR3 is TGTGCCAGCAGCCAAGATTCCAGGGGGAATGAAAAACTGTTTTTT. It encodes CASSQDSRGNEKLFF.

This clonotype appeared a few times. The rearrangement uses TRBV5-6 and TRBJ2-3; D tentatively reads TRBD1 or TRBD2 (5 bases each). The V end was cut by 4 bases, the J end by 1 base, with 7 bases between. This CDR3 is 13 amino acids long. CDR1 and CDR2 (germline): SGHDT, YYEEEE. The CDR3 loop is CASSRDRTDTQYF. The CDR3, as DNA: TGTGCCAGCAGCCGGGACCGCACAGATACGCAGTATTTT.

The rearrangement links TRBV20-1 to TRBJ2-3; tentatively, D is TRBD2 (6 bases). Trimming removed 7 bases at V and 3 bases at J, with 11 bases between. Germline values: CDR1 DFQATT, CDR2 SNEGSKA (reference sequence). The CDR3 is 12 amino acids. CDR3 loop: CSVPGVTDTQYF. The CDR3 DNA follows: TGCAGTGTTCCGGGGGTTACAGATACGCAGTATTTT.

J is TRBJ2-7 and V is TRBV12-3 or TRBV12-4; tentatively, D is TRBD2 (5 bases). CDR3 size: 14 residues. Trimming left V 3 bases short and J 0 bases short, with 9 bases between. The CDR3: CASSFGRASYEQYF. Written as DNA, the CDR3 is TGTGCCAGCAGTTTTGGGCGGGCCTCCTACGAGCAGTACTTC.

This chain links TRBV4-2 with TRBJ1-2; no reliable D call. The CDR3 extends over 13 amino acids. Germline V lookup: CDR1 LGHNA, CDR2 YNFKEQ. V lost 1 base to trimming and J lost 4 bases, with 7 bases between them. The CDR3 sequence is CASSQASGYGYTF. CDR3 in DNA: TGTGCCAGCAGCCAAGCATCAGGCTATGGCTACACCTTC.

The V call is TRBV12-3 or TRBV12-4, the J call TRBJ2-3; D tentatively fits TRBD1 or TRBD2 (5 bases each). Trimming left V 4 bases short and J 2 bases short, with 10 bases between. The CDR3 loop spans 14 amino acids. The CDR3: CASSSVGTTDTQYF. In DNA, the CDR3 is TGTGCCAGCAGTTCGGTAGGGACCACAGATACGCAGTATTTT.

The chain links TRBV5-4 to TRBJ2-1; TRBD2 matches 10 bases. CDR3 size: 15 residues. V gave up 7 bases and J gave up 8 bases; unmatched junction bases: 12. The germline V gene encodes CDR1 SGHNT and CDR2 YYREEE (reference sequence). CDR3 nucleotide sequence: TGTGCCAGCGGGAGCCTAGCGGGAGTCTGGGATGAGCAGTTCTTC. Its protein is CASGSLAGVWDEQFF.

This clonotype is a singleton in its sample. This sequence joins TRBV29-1 and TRBJ2-1; TRBD2 agrees at 7 bases. The CDR3 consists of 12 residues. CDR1 and CDR2 (germline): SQVTM, ANQGSEA. J was trimmed by 5 bases and V by 4 bases; bases with no gene match: 2. This chain's CDR3 is CSVGLADNEQFF. CDR3 nucleotide sequence: TGCAGCGTTGGGCTAGCGGACAATGAGCAGTTCTTC.

The genes are TRBV25-1 and TRBJ2-3; the D gene is possibly TRBD1 (6 bases). Germline loops: CDR1 MGHDK, CDR2 SYGVNS. V lost 6 bases and J 2 bases, leaving 15 bases between the germline ends. This CDR3 has 15 residues. The CDR3 loop reads CASRDGQSFTDTQYF. CDR3 coding DNA: TGTGCCAGCAGGGACGGACAGTCGTTCACAGATACGCAGTATTTT.

The genes are TRBV29-1 and TRBJ1-1, with D possibly matching TRBD1 (5 bases). The ends were cut back, 3 bases at V and 3 bases at J, with 11 bases in the middle. CDR1 is SQVTM, CDR2 ANQGSEA, per germline. The CDR3 runs to 13 residues. The CDR3 loop reads CSVDSVGDTEAFF. The CDR3 DNA follows: TGCAGCGTTGACTCCGTGGGGGACACTGAAGCTTTCTTT.

This clonotype was seen a single time. The chain links TRBV30 to TRBJ1-5; a possible D gene is TRBD1 (6 bases). The CDR3 is made up of 16 amino acids. The V gene's germline CDR1 is GTSNPN and CDR2 SVGIG (reference sequence). The V gene lost 3 bases and the J gene lost 1 base, with 16 bases spanning the gap. The CDR3 loop reads CAWSPPGGRSNQPQHF. CDR3 DNA: TGTGCCTGGAGCCCCCCCGGGGGCAGGAGCAATCAGCCCCAGCATTTT.